This TCR beta chain is from a study of blood T cells in healthy people across ages (dated by TCRdb to between 2014 and 2017). Regarding the study in general: In model experiments, template switching captured roughly one uniquely barcoded TCR beta cDNA molecule for every two T cells. Age-related changes in TCR beta repertoire diversity were measured in the study by deep sequencing normalized with unique cDNA molecular identifiers. The donors were split into four age groups: young (average about 16 years), middle-aged (around 37), aged (more than 55) and long-lived (roughly 80). The study analyzed two additional independent replicas of 1 million unique cDNA reads from the same blood draw for two donors, one aged 18 to 30 and one aged 80 or older. Summary of the overall study and its limitations: Since profiling was done on bulk unsorted PBMCs, naive and antigen-experienced compartments could not be conclusively compared. Compared with the aged group, the long-lived group had more naive CD4+ T cells, fewer expanded clones and increased TCR diversity, suggesting age selection. As age increased, observed TCR beta diversity per million T cells dropped in a roughly linear way, and a significant reduction was already evident by age 40. Donor CMV infection status was unknown, potentially confounding age-related changes in expanded clonotypes. A strong correlation was found between observed TCR beta diversity and the percentage of naive T cells measured by flow cytometry. Estimates of total diversity based on one million sequenced T cells were regarded as lower bounds and as underestimates.

The roughly 37 donors, aged about 6 to 95 years, were systemically healthy Caucasian individuals from Russia. Approximately 10 milliliters of peripheral blood were collected from each donor into EDTA-treated Vacutainer tubes. Ficoll-Paque density-gradient centrifugation was used to isolate PBMCs, with at least 6.5 million obtained per sample. Trizol reagent was used to extract total RNA from PBMCs, with at least 6 micrograms per sample. For every donor, flow cytometry on a PBMC aliquot measured the percentage of naive CD45RAhigh/CD27high T cells. This clonotype was counted between two and nine times. It lacks a known antigen. No per-base quality is available; no much larger clone lies one base away. Taken from cysteine to phenylalanine, the CDR3 has 15 residues. The entry retains the CDR3 DNA only, 45 bases that are in frame from base 1. The germline V gene yields ENHRY for CDR1 and SYGVKD for CDR2.

The library was generated by 5' RACE. The instrument was an Illumina HiSeq 2500. A second roughly 7 to 11 cycle PCR used a sample-barcoded 5' primer and a J-beta primer mix. A unique molecular identifier was introduced onto each TCR beta cDNA molecule by a template-switch 5' adaptor carrying 12 random nucleotides. Each sample yielded at least 3 million CDR3-containing paired-end reads. All of the RNA was converted into first-strand cDNA using the Mint cDNA synthesis kit, with a TRBC-specific oligonucleotide serving as the primer. All cDNA was treated with uracil-DNA glycosylase and then went through a first 18-cycle PCR with the universal primers M1SS and BC2_uni_R. Concerning the study's data processing: Each sample was normalized by randomly selecting 1 million high-quality reads, each carrying a distinct molecular identifier. Instead of being binned into consensus sequences, reads that shared molecular identifiers were thrown out. MiTCR, run with a Q25 quality threshold and the strictest error-elimination algorithm, handled CDR3 identification, clonotype clustering and error correction. A nonparametric unseen species model with Euler transformation was used to estimate lower-bound total TCR beta diversity. TCRdb's own reprocessing of the public reads used fastp at Q25 and MiXCR and kept productive beta chains. Each CDR3 protein appears once, grouped with its most common genes and DNA. TCRdb's processing, not the study's, gives the V and J calls here. The sample includes under 700,000 distinct CDR3 sequences, with under 30% observed a single time. Just over 8.5% of the sample is held by the ten biggest clonotypes.

A further study also used this sample, focusing on T cells of mothers and their children. As that second paper reports: Donors were nine systemically healthy Caucasian individuals: three mothers and their six children. cDNA synthesis used all of the extracted RNA, with 1.5 ug of RNA in each 15 ul reaction. Sample barcodes and 2-4 random nucleotides were added via the M1S primer in the second PCR. Over 10 million TCR beta CDR3 reads came from each mother, compared with about 3.2 million reads from each child. Thymic selection similarly shapes TCR recombination output in related and unrelated pairs, with minor effect from inherited differences. Normalized repertoire overlap in related mother-child pairs was always slightly higher than in unrelated mother-child pairs, but the difference was never significant. No persistent microchimeric T cell clones were found, with a detection sensitivity of roughly 92 clones per million clonotypes. Deep NGS was used in the study to compare the TCR beta repertoires of mothers and children and to look for features that separate related mother-child pairs from unrelated individuals. On average, the children were roughly 10 +/- 4 years old, while the mothers were about 40 +/- 4 years old. After adapter ligation was performed with NEBNext reagents, the libraries were sequenced on an Illumina HiSeq 2000 with 100+100 nt paired-end reads. Mother and child libraries were prepared a month apart and sequenced in separate runs to prevent cross-contamination. For each donor, somewhere between about 450,000 and 2,200,000 distinct TCR beta clonotypes were identified. Naive TCR beta clonotypes were estimated from low-frequency clonotypes matched to each donor's FACS-determined naive share, without sorting.

This clonotype was obtained from a boy aged 5-17 years in good health. The rearranged chain carries TRBV10-3 and TRBJ2-5, with no reliable assignment of the D segment. Judging by the DNA end, TRBJ2-7 fits better; the J call may be wrong. The specimen sequenced was blood. The CDR3 protein sequence reads: CAISSGQDSSYEQYF. The DNA sequence is as follows: TGTGCCATCAGTTCAGGTCAGGATTCCTCCTACGAGCAGTACTTC.